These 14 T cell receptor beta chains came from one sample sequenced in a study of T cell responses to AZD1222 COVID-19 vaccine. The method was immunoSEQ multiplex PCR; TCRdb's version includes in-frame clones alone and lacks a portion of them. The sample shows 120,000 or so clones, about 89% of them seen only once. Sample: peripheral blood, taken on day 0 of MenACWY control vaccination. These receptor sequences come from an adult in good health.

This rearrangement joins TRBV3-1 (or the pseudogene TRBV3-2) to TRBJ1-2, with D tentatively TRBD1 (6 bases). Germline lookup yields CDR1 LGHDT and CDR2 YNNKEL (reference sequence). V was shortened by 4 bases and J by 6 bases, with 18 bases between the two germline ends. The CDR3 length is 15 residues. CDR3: CASSPYRVGYDGYTF. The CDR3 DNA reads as TGTGCCAGCAGCCCCTACAGGGTAGGTTACGATGGCTACACCTTC.

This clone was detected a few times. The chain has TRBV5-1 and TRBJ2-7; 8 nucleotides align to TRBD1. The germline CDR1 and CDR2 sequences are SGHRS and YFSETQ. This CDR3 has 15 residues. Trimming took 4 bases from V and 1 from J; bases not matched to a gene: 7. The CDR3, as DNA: TGCGCCAGCAGCCCCACAGGGGGGACGTCCTACGAGCAGTACTTC. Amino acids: CASSPTGGTSYEQYF.

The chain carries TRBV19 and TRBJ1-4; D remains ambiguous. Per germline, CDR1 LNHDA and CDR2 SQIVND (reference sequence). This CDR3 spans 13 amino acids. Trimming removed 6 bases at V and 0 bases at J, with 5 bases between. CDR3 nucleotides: TGTGCCAGTAGGGATGCAACTAATGAAAAACTGTTTTTT. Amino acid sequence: CASRDATNEKLFF.

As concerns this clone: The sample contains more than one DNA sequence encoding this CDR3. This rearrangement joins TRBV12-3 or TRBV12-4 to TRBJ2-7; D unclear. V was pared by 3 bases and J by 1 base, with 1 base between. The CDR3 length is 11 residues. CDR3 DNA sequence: TGTGCCAGCAGTTTTTCCTACGAGCAGTACTTC. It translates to CASSFSYEQYF.

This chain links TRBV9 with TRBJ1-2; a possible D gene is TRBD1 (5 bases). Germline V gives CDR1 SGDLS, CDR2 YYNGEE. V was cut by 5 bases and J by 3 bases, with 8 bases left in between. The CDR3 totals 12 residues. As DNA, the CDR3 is TGTGCCAGCAGTCAGGGCGACTATGGCTACACCTTC. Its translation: CASSQGDYGYTF.

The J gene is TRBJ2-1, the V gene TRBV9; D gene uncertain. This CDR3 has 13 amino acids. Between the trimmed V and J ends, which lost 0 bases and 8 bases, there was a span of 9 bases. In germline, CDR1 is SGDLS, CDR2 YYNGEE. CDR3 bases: TGTGCCAGCAGCGTAGGACCACCCGATGAGCAGTTCTTC. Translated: CASSVGPPDEQFF. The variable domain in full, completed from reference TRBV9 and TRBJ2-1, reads DSGVTQTPKHLITATGQRVTLRCSPRSGDLSVYWYQQSLDQGLQFLIQYYNGEERAKGNILERFSAQQFPDLHSELNLSSLELGDSALYFCASSVGPPDEQFFGPGTRLTVL.

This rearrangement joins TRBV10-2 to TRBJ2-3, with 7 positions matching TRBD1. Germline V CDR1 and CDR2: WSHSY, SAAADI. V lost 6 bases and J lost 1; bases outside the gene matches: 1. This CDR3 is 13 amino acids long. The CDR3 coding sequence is TGCGCCAGCAGGACAGGGCGCACAGATACGCAGTATTTT. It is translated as CASRTGRTDTQYF.

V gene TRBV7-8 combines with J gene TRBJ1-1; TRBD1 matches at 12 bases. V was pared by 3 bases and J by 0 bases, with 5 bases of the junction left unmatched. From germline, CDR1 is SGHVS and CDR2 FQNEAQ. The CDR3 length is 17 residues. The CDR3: CASSLLGTGGLNTEAFF. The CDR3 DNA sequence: TGTGCCAGCAGCTTGCTCGGGACAGGGGGCCTGAACACTGAAGCTTTCTTT.

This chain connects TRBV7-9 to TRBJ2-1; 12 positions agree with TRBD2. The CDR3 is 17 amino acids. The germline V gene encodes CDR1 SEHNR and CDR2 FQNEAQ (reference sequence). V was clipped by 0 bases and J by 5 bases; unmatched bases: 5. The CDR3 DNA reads TGTGCCAGCAGCTTAGCCCTGACTAGCGGGAGTGACAATGAGCAGTTCTTC. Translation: CASSLALTSGSDNEQFF.

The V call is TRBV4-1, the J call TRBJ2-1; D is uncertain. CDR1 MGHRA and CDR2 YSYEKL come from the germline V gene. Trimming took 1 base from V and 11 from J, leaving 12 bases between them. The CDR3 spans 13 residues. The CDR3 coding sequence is TGCGCCAGCAGCCAAGTCTTCCAGCATCAGCAGTTCTTC. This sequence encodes CASSQVFQHQQFF.

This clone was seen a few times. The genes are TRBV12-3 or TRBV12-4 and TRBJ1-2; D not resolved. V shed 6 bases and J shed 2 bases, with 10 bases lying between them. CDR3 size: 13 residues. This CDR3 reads CASSPDINYGYTF. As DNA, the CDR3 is TGTGCCAGCAGCCCTGACATAAACTATGGCTACACCTTC.

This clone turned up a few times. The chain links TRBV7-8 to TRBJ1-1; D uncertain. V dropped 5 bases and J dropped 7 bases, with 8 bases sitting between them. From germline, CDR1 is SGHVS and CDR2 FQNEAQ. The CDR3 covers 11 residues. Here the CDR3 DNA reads TGTGCCAGCAGCCTCCGGGATGAAGCTTTCTTT. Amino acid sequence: CASSLRDEAFF.

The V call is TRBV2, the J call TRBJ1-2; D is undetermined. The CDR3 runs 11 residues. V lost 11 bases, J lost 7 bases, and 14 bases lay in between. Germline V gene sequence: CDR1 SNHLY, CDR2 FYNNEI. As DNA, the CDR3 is TGTGCCTCCCATGTAGGGTTTGGCTACACCTTC. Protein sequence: CASHVGFGYTF.

CDR3 bases: TGCGCCAGCAGCTTGGAACTAAAGGGACTAGCGGGCCAAGAGACCCAGTACTTC. Its protein is CASSLELKGLAGQETQYF. The rearrangement joins TRBV5-1 to TRBJ2-5; TRBD2 agrees at 12 bases. Trimming took 0 bases from V and 1 from J; bases not matched to a gene: 7. The CDR3 length is 18 residues. Germline loops: CDR1 SGHRS, CDR2 YFSETQ.